This T cell receptor (beta chain) was identified in a study of blood T cells in healthy people across ages. Study-wide points: The study could not conclusively compare naive and antigen-experienced cells, given its unsorted PBMCs.

In germline, CDR1 is DFQATT, CDR2 SNEGSKA (reference sequence). V lost 6 bases to trimming and J lost 5 bases, with 19 bases between them. The CDR3 is 14 residues long. Combining a sample-barcoded 5' primer with a J-beta primer mix, a second PCR ran for roughly 7 to 12 cycles. One entry per CDR3 protein, called by TCRdb with MiXCR from the 5' RACE reads. The sample contains around 780,000 distinct CDR3 sequences, more than 50% of which appear only once. Details on this clonotype: What it binds is unknown.

The sequenced sample consisted of blood. This chain connects TRBV20-1 to TRBJ2-5, with a weak D call TRBD2 (6 bases). This sequence was found in a middle-aged man in good health. The CDR3 loop reads CSAMRRGIGETQYF. CDR3 bases: TGCAGTGCCATGCGACGGGGGATTGGGGAGACCCAGTACTTC.